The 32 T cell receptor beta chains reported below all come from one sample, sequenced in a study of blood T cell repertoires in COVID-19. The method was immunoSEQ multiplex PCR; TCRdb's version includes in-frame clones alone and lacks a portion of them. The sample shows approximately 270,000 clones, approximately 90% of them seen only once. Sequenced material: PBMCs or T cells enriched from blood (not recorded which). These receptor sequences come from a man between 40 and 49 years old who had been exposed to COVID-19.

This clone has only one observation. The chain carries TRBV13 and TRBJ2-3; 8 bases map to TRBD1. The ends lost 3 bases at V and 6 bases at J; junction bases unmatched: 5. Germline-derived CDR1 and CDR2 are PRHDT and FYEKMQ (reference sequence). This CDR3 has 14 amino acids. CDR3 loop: CASSLTGDMDTQYF. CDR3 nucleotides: TGTGCCAGCAGCTTGACAGGGGATATGGATACGCAGTATTTT.

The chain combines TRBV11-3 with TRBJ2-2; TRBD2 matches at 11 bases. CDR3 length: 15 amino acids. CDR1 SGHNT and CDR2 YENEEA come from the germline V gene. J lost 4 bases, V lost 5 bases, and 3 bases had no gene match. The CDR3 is CASSPTSGSTGELFF. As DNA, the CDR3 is TGTGCCAGCAGCCCAACTAGCGGGAGCACCGGGGAGCTGTTTTTT. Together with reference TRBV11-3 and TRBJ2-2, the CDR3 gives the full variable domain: EAGVVQSPRYKIIEKKQPVAFWCNPISGHNTLYWYLQNLGQGPELLIRYENEEAVDDSQLPKDRFSAERLKGVDSTLKIQPAELGDSAVYLCASSPTSGSTGELFFGEGSRLTVL.

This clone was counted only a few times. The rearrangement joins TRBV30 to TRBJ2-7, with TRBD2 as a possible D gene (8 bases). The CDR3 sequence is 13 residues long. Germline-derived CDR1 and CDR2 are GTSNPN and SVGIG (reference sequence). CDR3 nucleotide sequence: TGTGCTGAGGGGGACAGCGGGAGCGACGAGCAGTACTTC. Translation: CAEGDSGSDEQYF. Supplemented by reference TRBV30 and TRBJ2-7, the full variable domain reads SQTIHQWPATLVQPVGSPLSLECTVEGTSNPNLYWYRQAAGRGLQLLFYSVGIGQISSEVPQNLSASRPQDRQFILSSKKLLLSDSGFYLCAEGDSGSDEQYFGPGTRLTVT.

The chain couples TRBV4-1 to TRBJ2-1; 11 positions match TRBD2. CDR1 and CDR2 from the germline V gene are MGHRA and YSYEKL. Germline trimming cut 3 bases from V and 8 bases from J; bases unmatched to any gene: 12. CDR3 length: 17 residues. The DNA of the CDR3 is TGCGCCAGCAGCCACACCCTAGCGGGAGGTTTTAAAGATGAGCAGTTCTTC. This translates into CASSHTLAGGFKDEQFF.

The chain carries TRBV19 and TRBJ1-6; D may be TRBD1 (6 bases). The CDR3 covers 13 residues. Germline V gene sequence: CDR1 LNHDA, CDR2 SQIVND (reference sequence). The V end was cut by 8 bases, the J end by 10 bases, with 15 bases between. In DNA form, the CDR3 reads TGTGCCAGTGATAGGGGGTCTGGCTCACCCCTCCACTTT. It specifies CASDRGSGSPLHF.

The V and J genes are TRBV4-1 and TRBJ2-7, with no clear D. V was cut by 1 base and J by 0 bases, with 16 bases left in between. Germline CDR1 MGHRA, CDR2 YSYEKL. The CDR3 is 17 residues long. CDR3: CASSQVLVYQSSYEQYF. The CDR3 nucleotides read TGCGCCAGCAGCCAAGTTCTTGTCTACCAAAGCTCCTACGAGCAGTACTTC.

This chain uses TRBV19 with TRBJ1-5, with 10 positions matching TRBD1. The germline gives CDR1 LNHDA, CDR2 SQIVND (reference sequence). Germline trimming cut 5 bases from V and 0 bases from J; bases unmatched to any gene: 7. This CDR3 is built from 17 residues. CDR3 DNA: TGTGCCAGTAGTTTGACAGGGGGCCGAGATAGCAATCAGCCCCAGCATTTT. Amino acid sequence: CASSLTGGRDSNQPQHF. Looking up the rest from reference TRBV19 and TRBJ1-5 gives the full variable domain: DGGITQSPKYLFRKEGQNVTLSCEQNLNHDAMYWYRQDPGQGLRLIYYSQIVNDFQKGDIAEGYSVSREKKESFPLTVTSAQKNPTAFYLCASSLTGGRDSNQPQHFGDGTRLSIL.

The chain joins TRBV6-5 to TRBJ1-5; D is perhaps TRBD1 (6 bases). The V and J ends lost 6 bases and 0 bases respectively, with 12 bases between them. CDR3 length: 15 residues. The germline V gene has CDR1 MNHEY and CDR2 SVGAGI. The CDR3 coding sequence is TGTGCCAGCAGACCCCTCAGGGGTAGCAATCAGCCCCAGCATTTT. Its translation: CASRPLRGSNQPQHF.

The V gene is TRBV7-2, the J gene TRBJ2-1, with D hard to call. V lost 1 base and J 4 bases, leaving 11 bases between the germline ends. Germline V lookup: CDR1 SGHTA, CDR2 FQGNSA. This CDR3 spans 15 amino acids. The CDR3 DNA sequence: TGTGCCAGCAGCTTAGGTAGCCCACTTTACAATGAGCAGTTCTTC. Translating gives CASSLGSPLYNEQFF. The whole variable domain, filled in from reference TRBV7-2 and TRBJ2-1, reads GAGVSQSPSNKVTEKGKDVELRCDPISGHTALYWYRQSLGQGLEFLIYFQGNSAPDKSGLPSDRFSAERTGGSVSTLTIQRTQQEDSAVYLCASSLGSPLYNEQFFGPGTRLTVL.

CDR3 nucleotide sequence: TGTGCCAGCAGCTTCCCGCGGCCTCTCCAAGAGACCCAGTACTTC. It codes for CASSFPRPLQETQYF. The chain combines TRBV7-6 with TRBJ2-5; D ambiguous. The ends were cut back, 3 bases at V and 1 base at J, with 12 bases in the middle. Germline V gives CDR1 SGHVS, CDR2 FNYEAQ. This CDR3 comprises 15 residues.

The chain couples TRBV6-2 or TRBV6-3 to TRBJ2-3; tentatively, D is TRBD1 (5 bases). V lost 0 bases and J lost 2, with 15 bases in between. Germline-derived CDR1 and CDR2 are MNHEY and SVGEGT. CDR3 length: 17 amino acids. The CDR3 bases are TGTGCCAGCAGTTACTCGATACAGGCAAGGTACACAGATACGCAGTATTTT. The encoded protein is CASSYSIQARYTDTQYF.

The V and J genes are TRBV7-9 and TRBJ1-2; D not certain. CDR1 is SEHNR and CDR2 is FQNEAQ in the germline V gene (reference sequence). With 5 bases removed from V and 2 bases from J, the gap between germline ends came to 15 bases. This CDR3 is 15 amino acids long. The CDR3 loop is CASSRGGSENYGYTF. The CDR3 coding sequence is TGTGCCAGCAGCCGCGGCGGGAGTGAGAACTATGGCTACACCTTC.

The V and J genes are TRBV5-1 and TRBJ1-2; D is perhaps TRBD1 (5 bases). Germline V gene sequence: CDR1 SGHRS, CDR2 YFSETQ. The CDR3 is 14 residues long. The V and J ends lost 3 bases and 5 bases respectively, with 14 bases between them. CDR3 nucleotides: TGCGCCAGCAGCTCCAGGGCTTTCGTGTATGGCTACACCTTC. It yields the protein CASSSRAFVYGYTF. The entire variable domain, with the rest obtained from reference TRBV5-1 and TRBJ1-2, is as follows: KAGVTQTPRYLIKTRGQQVTLSCSPISGHRSVSWYQQTPGQGLQFLFEYFSETQRNKGNFPGRFSGRQFSNSRSEMNVSTLELGDSALYLCASSSRAFVYGYTFGSGTRLTVV.

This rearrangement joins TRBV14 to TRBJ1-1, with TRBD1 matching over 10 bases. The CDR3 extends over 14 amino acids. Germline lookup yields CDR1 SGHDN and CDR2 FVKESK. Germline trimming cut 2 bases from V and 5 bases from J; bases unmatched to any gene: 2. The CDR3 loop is CASSQRGQGTEAFF. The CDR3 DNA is TGTGCCAGCAGCCAACGGGGACAGGGGACTGAAGCTTTCTTT.

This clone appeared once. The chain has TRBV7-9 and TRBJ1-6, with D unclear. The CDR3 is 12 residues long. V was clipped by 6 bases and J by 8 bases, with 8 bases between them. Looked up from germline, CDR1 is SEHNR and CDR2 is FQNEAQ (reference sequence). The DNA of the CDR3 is TGTGCCAGCAGTTATAGTGATTCACCCCTCCACTTT. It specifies CASSYSDSPLHF.

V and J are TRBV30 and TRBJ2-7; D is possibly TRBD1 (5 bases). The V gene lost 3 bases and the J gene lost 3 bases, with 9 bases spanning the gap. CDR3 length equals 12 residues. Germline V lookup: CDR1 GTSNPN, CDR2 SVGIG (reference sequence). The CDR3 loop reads CAWRYDSYEQYF. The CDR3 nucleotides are TGTGCCTGGAGATATGACAGCTACGAGCAGTACTTC.

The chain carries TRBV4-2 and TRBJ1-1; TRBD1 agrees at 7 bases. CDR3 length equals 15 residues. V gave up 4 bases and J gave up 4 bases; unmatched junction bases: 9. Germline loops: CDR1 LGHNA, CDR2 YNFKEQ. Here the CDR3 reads CASSPVQGQGTEAFF. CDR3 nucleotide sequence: TGTGCCAGCAGCCCAGTACAGGGGCAGGGCACTGAAGCTTTCTTT.

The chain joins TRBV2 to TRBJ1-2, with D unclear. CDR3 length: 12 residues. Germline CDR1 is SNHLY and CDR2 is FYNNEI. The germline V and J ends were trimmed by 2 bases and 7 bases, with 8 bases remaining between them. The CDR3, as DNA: TGTGCCAGCAGTGAAAGTTACGGTGGCTACACCTTC. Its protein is CASSESYGGYTF.

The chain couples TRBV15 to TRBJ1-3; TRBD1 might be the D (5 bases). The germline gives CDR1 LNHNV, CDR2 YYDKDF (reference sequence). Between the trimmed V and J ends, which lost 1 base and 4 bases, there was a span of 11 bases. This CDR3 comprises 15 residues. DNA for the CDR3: TGTGCCACCAGCAGAGTGACGGGGGTCGGAAACACCATATATTTT. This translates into CATSRVTGVGNTIYF. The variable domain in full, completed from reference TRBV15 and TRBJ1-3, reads DAMVIQNPRYQVTQFGKPVTLSCSQTLNHNVMYWYQQKSSQAPKLLFHYYDKDFNNEADTPDNFQSRRPNTSFCFLDIRSPGLGDTAMYLCATSRVTGVGNTIYFGEGSWLTVV.

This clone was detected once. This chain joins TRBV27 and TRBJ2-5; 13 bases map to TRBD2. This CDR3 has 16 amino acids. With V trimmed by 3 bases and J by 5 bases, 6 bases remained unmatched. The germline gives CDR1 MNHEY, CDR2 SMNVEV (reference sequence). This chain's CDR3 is CASSFIGTSGIETQYF. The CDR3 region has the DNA TGTGCCAGCAGTTTTATCGGGACTAGCGGGATCGAGACCCAGTACTTC.

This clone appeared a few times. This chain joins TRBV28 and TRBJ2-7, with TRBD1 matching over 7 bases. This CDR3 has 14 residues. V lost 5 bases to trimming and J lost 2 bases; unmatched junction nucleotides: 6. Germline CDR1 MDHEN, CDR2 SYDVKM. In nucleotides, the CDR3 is TGTGCCAGCAGTCGATACAGGGGAGCCTACGAGCAGTACTTC. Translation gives CASSRYRGAYEQYF.

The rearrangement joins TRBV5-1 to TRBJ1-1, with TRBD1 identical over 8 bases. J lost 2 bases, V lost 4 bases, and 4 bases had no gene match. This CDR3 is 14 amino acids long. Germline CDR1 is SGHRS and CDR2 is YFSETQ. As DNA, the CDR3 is TGCGCCAGCAGCCAGGGGGCCCCTAACACTGAAGCTTTCTTT. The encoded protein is CASSQGAPNTEAFF. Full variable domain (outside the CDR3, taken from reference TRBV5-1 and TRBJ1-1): KAGVTQTPRYLIKTRGQQVTLSCSPISGHRSVSWYQQTPGQGLQFLFEYFSETQRNKGNFPGRFSGRQFSNSRSEMNVSTLELGDSALYLCASSQGAPNTEAFFGQGTRLTVV.

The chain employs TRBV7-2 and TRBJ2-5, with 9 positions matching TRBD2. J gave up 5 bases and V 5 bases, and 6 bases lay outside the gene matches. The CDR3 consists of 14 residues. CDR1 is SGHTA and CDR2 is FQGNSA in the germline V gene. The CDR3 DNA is TGTGCCAGCAGCCTTAGCGGGGGCCGCGAGACCCAGTACTTC. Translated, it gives CASSLSGGRETQYF.

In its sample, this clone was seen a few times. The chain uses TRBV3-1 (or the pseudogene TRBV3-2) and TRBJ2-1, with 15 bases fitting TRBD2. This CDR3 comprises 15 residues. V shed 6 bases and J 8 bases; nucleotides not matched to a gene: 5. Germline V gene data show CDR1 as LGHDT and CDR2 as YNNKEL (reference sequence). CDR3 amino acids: CASSRTSGRADEQFF. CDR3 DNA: TGTGCCAGCAGTCGGACTAGCGGGAGGGCCGATGAGCAGTTCTTC.

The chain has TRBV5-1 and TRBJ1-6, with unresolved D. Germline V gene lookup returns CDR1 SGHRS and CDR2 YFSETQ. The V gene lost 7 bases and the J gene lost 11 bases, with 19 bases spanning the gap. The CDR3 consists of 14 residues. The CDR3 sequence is CASPLIETVPPLHF. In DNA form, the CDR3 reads TGCGCCAGCCCCCTCATTGAAACAGTTCCACCCCTCCACTTT.

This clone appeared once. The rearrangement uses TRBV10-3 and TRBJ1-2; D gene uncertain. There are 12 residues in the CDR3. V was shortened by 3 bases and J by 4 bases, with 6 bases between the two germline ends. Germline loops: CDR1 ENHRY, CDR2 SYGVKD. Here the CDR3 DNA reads TGTGCCATCAGTGACAGCGGCTATGGCTACACCTTC. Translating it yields CAISDSGYGYTF.

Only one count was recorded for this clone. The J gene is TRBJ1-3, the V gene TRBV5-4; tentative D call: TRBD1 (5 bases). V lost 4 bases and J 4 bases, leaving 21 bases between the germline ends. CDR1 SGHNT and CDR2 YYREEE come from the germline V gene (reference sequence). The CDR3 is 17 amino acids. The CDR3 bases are TGTGCCAGCAGCCCCGCCCCGGGCAGGGTAGAAGGAAACACCATATATTTT. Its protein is CASSPAPGRVEGNTIYF.

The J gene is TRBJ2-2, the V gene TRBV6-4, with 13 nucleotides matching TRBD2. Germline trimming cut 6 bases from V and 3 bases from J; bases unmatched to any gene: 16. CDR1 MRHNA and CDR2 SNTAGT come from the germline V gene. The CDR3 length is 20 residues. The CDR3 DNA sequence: TGTGCCAGCAGCGGGCGCGGAATTGGACTAGCGGGAGACTACACCGGGGAGCTGTTTTTT. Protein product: CASSGRGIGLAGDYTGELFF.

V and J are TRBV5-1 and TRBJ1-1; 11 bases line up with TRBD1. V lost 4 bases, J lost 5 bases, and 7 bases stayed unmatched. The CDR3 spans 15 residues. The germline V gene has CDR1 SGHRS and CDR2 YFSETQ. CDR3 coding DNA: TGCGCCAGCAGCCGAGGACAGGGGGCGAGAACTGAAGCTTTCTTT. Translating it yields CASSRGQGARTEAFF.

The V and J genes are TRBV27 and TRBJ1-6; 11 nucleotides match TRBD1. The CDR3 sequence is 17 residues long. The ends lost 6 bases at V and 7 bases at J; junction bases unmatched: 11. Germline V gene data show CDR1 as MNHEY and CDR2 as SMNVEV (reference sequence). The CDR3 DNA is TGTGCCAGCAGCCCTTCAAGGACAGGGGGCTGGAATTCACCCCTCCACTTT. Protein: CASSPSRTGGWNSPLHF.

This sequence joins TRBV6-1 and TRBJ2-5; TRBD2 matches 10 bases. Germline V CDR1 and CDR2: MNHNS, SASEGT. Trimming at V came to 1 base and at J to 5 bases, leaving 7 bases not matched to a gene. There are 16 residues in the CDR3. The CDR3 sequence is CASSEVASGSFETQYF. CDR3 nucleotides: TGTGCCAGCAGTGAAGTGGCTAGCGGGAGCTTTGAGACCCAGTACTTC.

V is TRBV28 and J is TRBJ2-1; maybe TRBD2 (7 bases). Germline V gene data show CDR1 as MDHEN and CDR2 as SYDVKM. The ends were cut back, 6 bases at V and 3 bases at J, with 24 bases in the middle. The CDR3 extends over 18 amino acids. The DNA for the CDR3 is TGTGCCAGCAGGCGGGTAACAGGGAAGGGCGGGAGCTACAATGAGCAGTTCTTC. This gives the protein CASRRVTGKGGSYNEQFF. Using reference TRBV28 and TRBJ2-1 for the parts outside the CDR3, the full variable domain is DVKVTQSSRYLVKRTGEKVFLECVQDMDHENMFWYRQDPGLGLRLIYFSYDVKMKEKGDIPEGYSVSREKKERFSLILESASTNQTSMYLCASRRVTGKGGSYNEQFFGPGTRLTVL.